This note documents a single TCR beta chain sequence. Its specificity is not known. Between the trimmed V and J ends, which lost 1 base and 1 base, there was a span of 4 bases. This CDR3 has 14 amino acids. In germline, CDR1 is LNHDA, CDR2 SQIVND (reference sequence). This sample was taken from a study of OX40 agonist ivuxolimab in advanced cancers. Study details: Therapy given before enrollment (anti-PD-1, anti-PD-L1 or anti-CTLA-4) was allowed, and over 35% had some. Whole-study results and caveats: At 0.1 to 3.0 mg/kg, clonal expansion of CD4+ and CD8+ blood T cells had occurred by week 6.

Here immunoSEQ multiplex PCR was the method, and the copy in TCRdb shows in-frame clones only, minus some. Found here are approximately 64,000 clones, about 91% of them singletons; the top ten hold 2.8%. The material sequenced was CD4+ or CD8+ T cells sorted from blood, taken in a trial of the OX40 agonist ivuxolimab. The rearrangement joins TRBV19 to TRBJ2-2; no firm D call. The receptor was isolated from an adult with an advanced solid tumor such as melanoma, head and neck, liver or kidney cancer. The CDR3 nucleotides read TGTGCCAGTAGTATAGCGGGGAACACCGGGGAGCTGTTTTTT. As protein: CASSIAGNTGELFF. The full variable domain, completed using reference TRBV19 and TRBJ2-2, is DGGITQSPKYLFRKEGQNVTLSCEQNLNHDAMYWYRQDPGQGLRLIYYSQIVNDFQKGDIAEGYSVSREKKESFPLTVTSAQKNPTAFYLCASSIAGNTGELFFGEGSRLTVL.